This T cell receptor (beta chain) was documented in a study of blood T cell repertoires in COVID-19. Whole-study context: Collection of acute and convalescent COVID-19 samples took place in the United States, Italy and Spain.

Per germline, CDR1 LNHDA and CDR2 SQIVND (reference sequence). Trimming took 0 bases from V and 8 from J; bases not matched to a gene: 10. The CDR3 runs to 16 residues. Profiled with immunoSEQ multiplex PCR; TCRdb holds only in-frame clones, not every one. The sample shows roughly 140,000 clones, roughly 84% of them seen only once. The V and J genes are TRBV19 and TRBJ2-1; 7 positions match TRBD2. Sequenced input: peripheral blood. The TCR originated in a human donor in a cohort sampled during active COVID-19. As DNA, the CDR3 is TGTGCCAGTAGTATAGATACAAGCGGGGTCGACGATGAGCAGTTCTTC. Residues: CASSIDTSGVDDEQFF. Looking up the rest from reference TRBV19 and TRBJ2-1 gives the full variable domain: DGGITQSPKYLFRKEGQNVTLSCEQNLNHDAMYWYRQDPGQGLRLIYYSQIVNDFQKGDIAEGYSVSREKKESFPLTVTSAQKNPTAFYLCASSIDTSGVDDEQFFGPGTRLTVL.